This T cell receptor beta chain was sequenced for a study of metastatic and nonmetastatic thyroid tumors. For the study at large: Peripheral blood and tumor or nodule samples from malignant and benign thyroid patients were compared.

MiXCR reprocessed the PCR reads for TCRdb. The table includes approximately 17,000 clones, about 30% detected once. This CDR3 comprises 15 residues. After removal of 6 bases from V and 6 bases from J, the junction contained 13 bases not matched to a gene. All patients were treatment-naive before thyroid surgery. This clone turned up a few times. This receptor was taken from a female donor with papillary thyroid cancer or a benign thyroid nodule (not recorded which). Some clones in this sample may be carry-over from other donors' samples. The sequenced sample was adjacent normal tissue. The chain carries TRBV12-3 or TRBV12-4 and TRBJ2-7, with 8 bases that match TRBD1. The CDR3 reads CASRGGTGGTAEQYF. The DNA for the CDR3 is TGTGCCAGCAGAGGGGGGACAGGAGGGACGGCCGAGCAGTACTTC.